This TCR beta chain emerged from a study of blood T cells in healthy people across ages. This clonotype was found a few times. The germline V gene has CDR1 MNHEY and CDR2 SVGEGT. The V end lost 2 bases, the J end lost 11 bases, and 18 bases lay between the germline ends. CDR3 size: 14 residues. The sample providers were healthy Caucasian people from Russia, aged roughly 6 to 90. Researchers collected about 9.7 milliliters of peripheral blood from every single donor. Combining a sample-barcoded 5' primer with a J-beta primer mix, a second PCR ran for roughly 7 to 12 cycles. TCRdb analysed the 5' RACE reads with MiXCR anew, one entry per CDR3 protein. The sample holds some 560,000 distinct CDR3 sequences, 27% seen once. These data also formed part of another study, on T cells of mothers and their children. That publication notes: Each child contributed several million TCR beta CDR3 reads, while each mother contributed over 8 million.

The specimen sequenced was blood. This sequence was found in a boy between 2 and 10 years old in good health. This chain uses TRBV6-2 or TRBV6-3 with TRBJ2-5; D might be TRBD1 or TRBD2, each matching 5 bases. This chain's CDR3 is CASSYPLKRGGQYF. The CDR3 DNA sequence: TGTGCCAGCAGTTACCCCCTAAAGAGGGGTGGGCAGTACTTC.